This T cell receptor (beta chain) is drawn from a study of human T cells and chemical hapten exposure. As to time point: patch test 2, 6 weeks after DPC sensitization. Treatment here: therapeutic diphenylcyclopropenone sensitization with weekly scalp DPC. In TCRdb, the RACE reads were re-called with MiXCR into one record per CDR3 protein. The sample consists of 85,000 to 95,000 distinct CDR3 sequences, about 10% of them appearing once. This CDR3 spans 15 amino acids. Trimming left V 4 bases short and J 2 bases short, with 17 bases between. CDR1 DFQATT and CDR2 SNEGSKA come from the germline V gene (reference sequence).

The sample in question was whole blood, obtained in connection with sensitization to the hapten diphenylcyclopropenone (DPC). The chain is built from TRBV20-1 and TRBJ2-5; perhaps TRBD2 as D (6 bases). The TCR sequence derives from a man aged 40-49 years with alopecia areata. Some clones in this sample may be carry-over from other donors' samples. The CDR3 region has the DNA TGCAGTGCTACAAAACAGGTAGCGGTTCAAGAGACCCAGTACTTC. Its translation: CSATKQVAVQETQYF.